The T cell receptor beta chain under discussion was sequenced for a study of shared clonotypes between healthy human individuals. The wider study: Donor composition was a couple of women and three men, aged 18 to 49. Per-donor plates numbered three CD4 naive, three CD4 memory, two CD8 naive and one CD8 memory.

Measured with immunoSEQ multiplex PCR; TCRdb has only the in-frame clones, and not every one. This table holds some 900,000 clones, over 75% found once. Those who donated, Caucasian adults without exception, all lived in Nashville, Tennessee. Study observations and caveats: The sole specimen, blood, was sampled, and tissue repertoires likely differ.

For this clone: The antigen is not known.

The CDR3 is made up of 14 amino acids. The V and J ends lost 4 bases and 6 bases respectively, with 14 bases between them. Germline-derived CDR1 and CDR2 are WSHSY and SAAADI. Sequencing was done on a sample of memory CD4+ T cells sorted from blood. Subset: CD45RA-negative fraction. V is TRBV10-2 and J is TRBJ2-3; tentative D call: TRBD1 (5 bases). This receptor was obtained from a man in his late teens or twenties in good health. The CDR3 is CASSANSGSDTQYF. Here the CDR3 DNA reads TGCGCCAGCAGTGCCAACTCAGGGTCGGATACGCAGTATTTT.